Detailed here is one T cell receptor (beta chain). As handled by the study authors: Amplifying reference gene primers gave estimates of nucleated cell counts. TCRdb keeps only in-frame clones here, not all; method: immunoSEQ multiplex PCR. V and J calls and clone size are copied from that table; D and trimming were computed from the DNA. The table has some 110,000 clones, about four fifths seen once. The data stem from a study of blood T cell repertoires in COVID-19. Across the whole study: Italy, Spain and the United States were the sources of the convalescent and acute COVID-19 samples. PBMCs, B-cell-depleted T cells, or T cells were the source of the cDNA or gDNA that made up the material.

The germline V gene has CDR1 LNHDA and CDR2 SQIVND (reference sequence). CDR3 length: 14 amino acids. The J segment lost 9 bases and the V segment lost 9 bases, leaving 6 bases of the junction unmatched. The specimen sequenced was peripheral blood. This TCR was recovered from a man at least 80 years old with acute or convalescent COVID-19. The chain has TRBV19 and TRBJ1-6; 12 bases fit TRBD1. The CDR3 sequence is CASTRDRGLSPLHF. In DNA, the CDR3 is TGTGCCAGCACTCGGGACAGGGGGCTTTCACCCCTCCACTTT.